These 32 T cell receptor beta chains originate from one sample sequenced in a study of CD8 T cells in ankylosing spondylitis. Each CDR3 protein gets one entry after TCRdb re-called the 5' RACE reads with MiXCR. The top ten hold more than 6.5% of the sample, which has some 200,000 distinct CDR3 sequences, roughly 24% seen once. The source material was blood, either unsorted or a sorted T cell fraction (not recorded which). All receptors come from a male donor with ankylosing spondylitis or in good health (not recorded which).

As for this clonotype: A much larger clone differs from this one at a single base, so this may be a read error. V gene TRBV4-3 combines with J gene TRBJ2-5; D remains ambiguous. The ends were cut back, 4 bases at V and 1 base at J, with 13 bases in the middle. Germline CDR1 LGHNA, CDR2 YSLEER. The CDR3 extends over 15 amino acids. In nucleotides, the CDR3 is TGCGCCAGCAGCCGAGAGTACGGCGCCCAAGAGACCCAGTACTTC. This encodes CASSREYGAQETQYF.

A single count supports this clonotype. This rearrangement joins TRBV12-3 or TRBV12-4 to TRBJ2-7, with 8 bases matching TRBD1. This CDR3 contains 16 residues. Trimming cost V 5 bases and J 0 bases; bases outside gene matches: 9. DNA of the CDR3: TGTGCCAGCAGTGATGCGGACAGGGTTAGCTCCTACGAGCAGTACTTC. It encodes CASSDADRVSSYEQYF.

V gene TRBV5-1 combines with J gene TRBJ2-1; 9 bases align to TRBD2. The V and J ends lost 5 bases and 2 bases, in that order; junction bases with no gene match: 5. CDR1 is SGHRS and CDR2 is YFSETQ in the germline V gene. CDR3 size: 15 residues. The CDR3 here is CASRWLAGTYNEQFF. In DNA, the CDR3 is TGCGCCAGCAGGTGGCTAGCGGGGACCTACAATGAGCAGTTCTTC.

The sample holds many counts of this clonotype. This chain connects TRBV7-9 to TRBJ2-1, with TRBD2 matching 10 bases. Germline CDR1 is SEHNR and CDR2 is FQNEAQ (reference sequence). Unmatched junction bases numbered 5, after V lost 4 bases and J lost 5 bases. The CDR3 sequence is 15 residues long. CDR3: CASSSSGLADNEQFF. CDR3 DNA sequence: TGTGCCAGCAGCTCAAGCGGACTAGCGGACAATGAGCAGTTCTTC.

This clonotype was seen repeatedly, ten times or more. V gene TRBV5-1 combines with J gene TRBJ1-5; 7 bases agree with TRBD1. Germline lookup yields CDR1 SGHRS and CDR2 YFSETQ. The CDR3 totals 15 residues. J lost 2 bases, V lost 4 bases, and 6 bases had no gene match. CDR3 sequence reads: CASSPTGMGNQPQHF. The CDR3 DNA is TGCGCCAGCAGCCCGACAGGGATGGGCAATCAGCCCCAGCATTTT.

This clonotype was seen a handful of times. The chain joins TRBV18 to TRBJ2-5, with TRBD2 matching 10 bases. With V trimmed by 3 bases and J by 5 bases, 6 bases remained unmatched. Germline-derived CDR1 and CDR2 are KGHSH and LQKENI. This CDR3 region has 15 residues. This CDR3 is CASSPPGTSVETQYF. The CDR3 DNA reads TGTGCCAGCTCACCTCCCGGGACTAGCGTGGAGACCCAGTACTTC.

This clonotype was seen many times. The CDR3 protein is CASGRSGKLSSEQYF. CDR3 nucleotides: TGTGCTAGTGGTCGCTCAGGGAAACTTTCAAGCGAGCAGTACTTC. This chain connects TRBV12-5 to TRBJ2-7; a possible D gene is TRBD1 (5 bases). Trimming pared 5 bases from V and 6 bases from J, leaving 20 bases between. Germline V gives CDR1 LGHNT, CDR2 FRNRAP. The CDR3 runs to 15 residues.

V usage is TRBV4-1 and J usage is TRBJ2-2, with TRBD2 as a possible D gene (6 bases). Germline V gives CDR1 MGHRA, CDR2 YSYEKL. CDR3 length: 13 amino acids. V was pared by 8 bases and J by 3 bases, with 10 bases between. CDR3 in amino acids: CASGASDTGELFF. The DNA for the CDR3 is TGCGCCAGCGGAGCTAGCGACACCGGGGAGCTGTTTTTT.

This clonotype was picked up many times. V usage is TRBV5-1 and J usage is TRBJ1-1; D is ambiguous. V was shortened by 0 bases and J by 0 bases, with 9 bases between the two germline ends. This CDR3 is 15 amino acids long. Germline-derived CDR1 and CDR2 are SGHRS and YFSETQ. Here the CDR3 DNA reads TGCGCCAGCAGCTTGGACTCGATGGTGAACACTGAAGCTTTCTTT. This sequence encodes CASSLDSMVNTEAFF.

The CDR3: CASSLEGVPRGPDTQYF. The DNA of the CDR3 is TGCGCCAGCAGCCTGGAGGGGGTCCCCAGGGGGCCAGATACGCAGTATTTT. The chain combines TRBV4-1 with TRBJ2-3; 8 positions agree with TRBD1. The V segment lost 4 bases and the J segment 4 bases; nucleotides outside the gene matches: 13. Germline-derived CDR1 and CDR2 are MGHRA and YSYEKL. The CDR3 is made up of 17 amino acids.

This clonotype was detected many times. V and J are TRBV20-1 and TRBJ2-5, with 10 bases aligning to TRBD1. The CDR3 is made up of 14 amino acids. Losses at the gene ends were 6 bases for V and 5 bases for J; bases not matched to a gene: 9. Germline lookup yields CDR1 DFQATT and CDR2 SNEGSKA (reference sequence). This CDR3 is CSATGTGDSETQYF. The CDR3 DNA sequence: TGCAGTGCCACCGGGACAGGGGATTCGGAGACCCAGTACTTC.

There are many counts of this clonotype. The DNA for the CDR3 is TGTGCCAGCAGCTTACACGGTCAAGAGACCCAGTACTTC. This encodes CASSLHGQETQYF. The genes are TRBV7-3 and TRBJ2-5; D remains unclear. The CDR3 loop spans 13 amino acids. Germline V gene data show CDR1 as SGHTA and CDR2 as FQGTGA. V shed 2 bases and J shed 2 bases, with 6 bases lying between them.

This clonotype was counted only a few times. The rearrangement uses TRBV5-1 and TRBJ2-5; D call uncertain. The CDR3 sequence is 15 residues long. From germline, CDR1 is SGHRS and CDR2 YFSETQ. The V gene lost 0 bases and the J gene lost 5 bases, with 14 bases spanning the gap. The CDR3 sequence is CASSLAASDGETQYF. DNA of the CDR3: TGCGCCAGCAGCTTGGCAGCCTCTGACGGGGAGACCCAGTACTTC.

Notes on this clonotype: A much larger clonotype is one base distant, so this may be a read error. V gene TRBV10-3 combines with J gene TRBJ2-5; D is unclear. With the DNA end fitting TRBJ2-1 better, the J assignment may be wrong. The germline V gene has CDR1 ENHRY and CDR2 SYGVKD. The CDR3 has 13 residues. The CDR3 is CAITGGIDETQFF. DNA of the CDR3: TGTGCCATCACAGGTGGGATCGATGAGACCCAGTTCTTC.

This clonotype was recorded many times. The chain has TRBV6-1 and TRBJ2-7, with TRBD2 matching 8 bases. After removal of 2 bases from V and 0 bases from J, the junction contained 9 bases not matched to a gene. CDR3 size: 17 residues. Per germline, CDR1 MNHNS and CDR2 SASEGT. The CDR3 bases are TGTGCCAGCAGTGAATTCCGGTCTAGCGGGCCCTCCTACGAGCAGTACTTC. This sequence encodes CASSEFRSSGPSYEQYF.

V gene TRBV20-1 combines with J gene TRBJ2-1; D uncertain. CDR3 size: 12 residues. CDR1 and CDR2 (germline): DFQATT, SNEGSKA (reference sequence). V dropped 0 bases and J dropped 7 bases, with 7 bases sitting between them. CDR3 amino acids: CSARDQENEQFF. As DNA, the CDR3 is TGCAGTGCTAGAGATCAGGAGAATGAGCAGTTCTTC.

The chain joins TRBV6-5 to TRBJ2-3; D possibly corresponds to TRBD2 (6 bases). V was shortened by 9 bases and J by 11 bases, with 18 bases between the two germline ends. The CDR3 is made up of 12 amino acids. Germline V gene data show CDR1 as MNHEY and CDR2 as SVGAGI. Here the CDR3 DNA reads TGTGCCAGTCGACGACTCGCGGGATTGCAGTATTTT. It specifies CASRRLAGLQYF.

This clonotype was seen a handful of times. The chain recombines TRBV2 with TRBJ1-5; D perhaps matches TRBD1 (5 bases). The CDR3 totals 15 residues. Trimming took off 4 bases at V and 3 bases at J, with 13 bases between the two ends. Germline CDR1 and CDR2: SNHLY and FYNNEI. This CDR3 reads CASSGPQGYNQPQHF. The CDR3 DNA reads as TGTGCCAGCAGTGGACCCCAGGGTTACAATCAGCCCCAGCATTTT.

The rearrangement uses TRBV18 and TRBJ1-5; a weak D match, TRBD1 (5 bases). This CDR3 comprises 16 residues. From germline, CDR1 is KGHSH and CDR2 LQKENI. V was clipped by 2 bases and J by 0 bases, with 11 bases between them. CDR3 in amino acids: CASSPGTQYSNQPQHF. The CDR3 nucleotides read TGTGCCAGCTCACCAGGGACTCAATATAGCAATCAGCCCCAGCATTTT.

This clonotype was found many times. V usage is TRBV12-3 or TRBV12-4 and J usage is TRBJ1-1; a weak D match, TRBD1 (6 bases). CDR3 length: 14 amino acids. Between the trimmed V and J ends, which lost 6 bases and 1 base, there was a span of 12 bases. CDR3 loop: CASRGGQKNTEAFF. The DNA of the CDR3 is TGTGCCAGCAGGGGAGGACAGAAGAACACTGAAGCTTTCTTT.

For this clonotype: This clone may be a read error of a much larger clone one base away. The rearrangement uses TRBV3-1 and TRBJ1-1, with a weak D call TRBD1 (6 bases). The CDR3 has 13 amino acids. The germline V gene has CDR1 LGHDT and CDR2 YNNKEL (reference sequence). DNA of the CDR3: TGTACCAGCAGCCAAGAGTTAGGGGGTGGGGCTTTCTTT. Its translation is CTSSQELGGGAFF.

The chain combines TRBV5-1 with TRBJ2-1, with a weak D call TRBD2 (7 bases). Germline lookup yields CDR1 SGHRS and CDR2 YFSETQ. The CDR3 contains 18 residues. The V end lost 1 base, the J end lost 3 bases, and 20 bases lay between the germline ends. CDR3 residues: CASSLRGGEGVGYNEQFF. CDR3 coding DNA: TGCGCCAGCAGCTTGCGCGGGGGCGAGGGTGTGGGCTACAATGAGCAGTTCTTC.

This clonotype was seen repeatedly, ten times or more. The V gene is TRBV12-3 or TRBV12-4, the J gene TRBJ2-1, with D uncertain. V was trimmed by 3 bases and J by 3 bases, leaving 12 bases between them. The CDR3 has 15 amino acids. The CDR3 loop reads CASSLNPHVYNEQFF. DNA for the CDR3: TGTGCCAGCAGTTTGAATCCTCACGTCTACAATGAGCAGTTCTTC.

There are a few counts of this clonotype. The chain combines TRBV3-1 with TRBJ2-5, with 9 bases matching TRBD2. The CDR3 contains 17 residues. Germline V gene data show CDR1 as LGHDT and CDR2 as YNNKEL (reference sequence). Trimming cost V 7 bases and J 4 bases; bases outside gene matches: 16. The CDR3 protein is CASTSDSTSGRGETQYF. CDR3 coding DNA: TGTGCCAGCACCTCCGACTCGACTAGCGGAAGGGGAGAGACCCAGTACTTC.

The CDR3 nucleotides are TGTGCCAGCAGAAACAGGGAGAGCAATCAGCCCCAGCATTTT. Protein: CASRNRESNQPQHF. The genes are TRBV12-3 or TRBV12-4 and TRBJ1-5, with D perhaps TRBD1 (6 bases). This CDR3 region has 14 residues. Between the trimmed V and J ends, which lost 6 bases and 1 base, there was a span of 10 bases.

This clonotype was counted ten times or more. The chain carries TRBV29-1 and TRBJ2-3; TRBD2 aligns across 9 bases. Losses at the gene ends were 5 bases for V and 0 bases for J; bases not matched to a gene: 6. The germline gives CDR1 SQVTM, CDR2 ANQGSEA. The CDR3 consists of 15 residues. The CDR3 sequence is CSVIVSGGSTDTQYF. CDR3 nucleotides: TGCAGCGTTATTGTTAGCGGGGGTAGCACAGATACGCAGTATTTT.

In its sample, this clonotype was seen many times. The CDR3 loop reads CASSLEAQGSSPLHF. The CDR3 region has the DNA TGCGCCAGCAGCTTGGAAGCACAGGGCAGTTCACCCCTCCACTTT. The chain is built from TRBV5-1 and TRBJ1-6; the D gene is possibly TRBD1 (6 bases). This CDR3 spans 15 amino acids. Trimming left V 0 bases short and J 9 bases short, with 13 bases between. The germline V gene encodes CDR1 SGHRS and CDR2 YFSETQ. Filled out from reference TRBV5-1 and TRBJ1-6, the complete variable domain reads KAGVTQTPRYLIKTRGQQVTLSCSPISGHRSVSWYQQTPGQGLQFLFEYFSETQRNKGNFPGRFSGRQFSNSRSEMNVSTLELGDSALYLCASSLEAQGSSPLHFGNGTRLTVT.

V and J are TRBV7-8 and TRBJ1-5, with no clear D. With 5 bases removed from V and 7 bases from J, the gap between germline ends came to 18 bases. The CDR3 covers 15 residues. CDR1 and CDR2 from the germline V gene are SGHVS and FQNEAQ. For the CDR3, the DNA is TGTGCCAGCAGCGAATGGGATCGCGGAGACCAGCCCCAGCATTTT. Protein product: CASSEWDRGDQPQHF.

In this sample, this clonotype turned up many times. Written as DNA, the CDR3 is TGTGCCAGCACCACCCGGGAGAGCAGGACCGGGGAGCTGTTTTTT. It codes for CASTTRESRTGELFF. The rearrangement joins TRBV28 to TRBJ2-2; D possibly corresponds to TRBD2 (6 bases). The V end was cut by 7 bases, the J end by 5 bases, with 17 bases between. Germline values: CDR1 MDHEN, CDR2 SYDVKM. The CDR3 sequence is 15 residues long.

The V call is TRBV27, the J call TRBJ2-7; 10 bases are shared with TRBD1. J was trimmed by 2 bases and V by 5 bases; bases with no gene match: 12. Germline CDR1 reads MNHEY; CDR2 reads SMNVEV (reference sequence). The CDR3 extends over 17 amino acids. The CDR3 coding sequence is TGTGCCAGCAGTGGGACAGGGGCTACGGCTATCGCCTACGAGCAGTACTTC. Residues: CASSGTGATAIAYEQYF.

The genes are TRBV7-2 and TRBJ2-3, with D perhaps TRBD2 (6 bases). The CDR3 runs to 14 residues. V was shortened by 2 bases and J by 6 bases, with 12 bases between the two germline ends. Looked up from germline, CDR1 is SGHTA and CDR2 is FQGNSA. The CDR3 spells CASSLRRDRDTQYF. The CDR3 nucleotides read TGTGCCAGCAGCTTAAGGCGGGACCGCGATACGCAGTATTTT.

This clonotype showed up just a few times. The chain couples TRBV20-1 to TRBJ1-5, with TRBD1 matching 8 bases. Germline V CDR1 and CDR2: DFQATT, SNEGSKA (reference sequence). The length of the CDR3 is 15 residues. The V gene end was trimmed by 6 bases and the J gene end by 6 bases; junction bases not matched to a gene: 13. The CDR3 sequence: CSASTGESFSQPQHF. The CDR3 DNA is TGCAGTGCCTCGACAGGGGAGTCGTTTAGTCAGCCCCAGCATTTT.